This T cell receptor beta chain appears in the sequencing data of a study of T cell responses to AZD1222 COVID-19 vaccine. Study results and caveats: Vaccine-associated CD4 TCRs spanned spike, dominant at 160-218 and 743-854. It was only a handful of AZD1222 recipients who were seropositive at baseline.

CDR3 length: 12 amino acids. Germline V gene sequence: CDR1 MRHNA, CDR2 SNTAGT. Trimming at V came to 6 bases and at J to 6 bases, leaving 2 bases not matched to a gene. This clone was picked up one time. Its antigen is unidentified. The assay was immunoSEQ multiplex PCR, and TCRdb's table has in-frame clones only and misses some. The sample contains about 86,000 clones, about nine tenths of which appear only once. The sequencing here drew on peripheral blood, taken 28 days after the second AZD1222 dose. The origin of this receptor is an adult who received the AZD1222 COVID-19 vaccine. The chain couples TRBV6-4 to TRBJ2-1; TRBD2 agrees at 7 bases. This CDR3 is CASRGLFNEQFF. CDR3 DNA: TGTGCCAGCAGGGGACTATTCAATGAGCAGTTCTTC.